This T cell receptor (beta chain) stems from a study of cytomegalovirus exposure and HLA in healthy donors. J was trimmed by 9 bases and V by 11 bases; bases with no gene match: 11. Per germline, CDR1 MNHEY and CDR2 SVGAGI. This CDR3 contains 13 residues. With 60 Vbeta and 13 Jbeta primers, the PCR was carried out. Sequencing used immunoSEQ multiplex PCR; TCRdb keeps in-frame clones, though not all of them. The table for this sample gives 110,000 to 150,000 clones. The V call is TRBV6-5, the J call TRBJ2-1; 9 positions agree with TRBD2. This clonotype was obtained from a male donor in good health and CMV-seronegative. The sample was PBMCs. The CDR3 region has the DNA TGTGCCTCTTGGGAGGATAGCGGGAGTGAGCAGTTCTTC. It translates to CASWEDSGSEQFF.